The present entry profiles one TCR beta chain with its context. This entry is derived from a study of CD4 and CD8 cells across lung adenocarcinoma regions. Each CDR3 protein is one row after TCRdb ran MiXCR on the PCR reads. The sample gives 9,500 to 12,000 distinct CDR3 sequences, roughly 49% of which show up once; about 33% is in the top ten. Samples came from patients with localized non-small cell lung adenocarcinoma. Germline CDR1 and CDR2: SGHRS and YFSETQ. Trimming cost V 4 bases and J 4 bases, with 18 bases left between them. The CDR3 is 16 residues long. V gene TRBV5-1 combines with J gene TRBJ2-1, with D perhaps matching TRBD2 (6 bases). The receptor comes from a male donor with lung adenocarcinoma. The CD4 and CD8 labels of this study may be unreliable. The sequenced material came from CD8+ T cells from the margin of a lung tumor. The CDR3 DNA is TGCGCCAGCAGCGGAGGGTCCCAGCGGCGGTACAATGAGCAGTTCTTC. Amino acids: CASSGGSQRRYNEQFF.